This TCR beta chain was obtained from a study of T cell responses to AZD1222 COVID-19 vaccine. Germline V lookup: CDR1 MNHEY, CDR2 SVGEGT. This CDR3 has 15 residues. Trimming left V 6 bases short and J 1 base short, with 15 bases between. Study observations and caveats: Donor demographics were predominantly white British with a female majority; clonal diversity may be underestimated. Recipients of two AZD1222 doses showed rising Spike-specific TCR breadth and depth.

As concerns this clone: Antigen specificity is unknown.

Produced via immunoSEQ multiplex PCR; TCRdb's table is partial and in-frame only. The table includes roughly 200,000 clones, 90% to 95% detected once. This receptor was taken from an adult who received the MenACWY meningococcal vaccine as a control. The chain has TRBV6-2 or TRBV6-3 and TRBJ1-1, with TRBD1 as a possible D gene (5 bases). The sample here was peripheral blood, taken 28 days after the second dose of the MenACWY control vaccine. The CDR3 sequence is CASSSNKGQNTEAFF. CDR3 coding DNA: TGTGCCAGCAGCTCCAATAAAGGACAGAACACTGAAGCTTTCTTT.